These 19 T cell receptor beta chains were all obtained from the same sample, sequenced in a study of response to subunit inactivated influenza vaccine. MiXCR, applied by TCRdb to the RT-PCR reads, yields one record per CDR3 protein. Altogether 550,000 to 650,000 distinct CDR3 sequences are present, about an eighth being singletons, with the ten largest covering about 9.4%. This specimen consisted of PBMCs from blood, obtained on the day of vaccination. These receptors all come from a man aged 50 to 59 who received an inactivated influenza vaccine.

This chain connects TRBV7-6 to TRBJ2-1, with 14 positions matching TRBD2. This CDR3 comprises 17 residues. V gave up 4 bases and J gave up 4 bases; unmatched junction bases: 6. CDR1 and CDR2 (germline): SGHVS, FNYEAQ. The CDR3, as DNA: TGTGCCAGCAGCTCACTAAGGACTAGCGGGGGGTACAATGAGCAGTTCTTC. Translating it yields CASSSLRTSGGYNEQFF. The variable domain in full, with the rest retrieved from reference TRBV7-6 and TRBJ2-1, is GAGVSQSPRYKVTKRGQDVALRCDPISGHVSLYWYRQALGQGPEFLTYFNYEAQQDKSGLPNDRFSAERPEGSISTLTIQRTEQRDSAMYRCASSSLRTSGGYNEQFFGPGTRLTVL.

This clonotype has more than one count but fewer than ten. The genes are TRBV15 and TRBJ2-2; D unclear. There are 12 residues in the CDR3. Trimming removed 3 bases from V and 8 bases from J, with 7 bases in between. CDR1 and CDR2 from the germline V gene are LNHNV and YYDKDF (reference sequence). CDR3 bases: TGTGCCACCAGCAGCAGGTCGGGGGAGCTGTTTTTT. It codes for CATSSRSGELFF.

The sample holds a few counts of this clonotype. The chain employs TRBV12-3 or TRBV12-4 and TRBJ1-6; D not resolved. Between the trimmed V and J ends, which lost 5 bases and 13 bases, there was a span of 12 bases. The CDR3 length is 12 residues. CDR3: CASSPEFGPLHF. The CDR3 bases are TGTGCCAGCAGTCCCGAATTTGGTCCCCTCCACTTT.

V is TRBV19 and J is TRBJ2-1, with TRBD2 identical over 7 bases. Trimming cost V 5 bases and J 5 bases; bases outside gene matches: 12. The germline V gene has CDR1 LNHDA and CDR2 SQIVND (reference sequence). The CDR3 loop spans 16 amino acids. The CDR3 protein is CASSVTFGGSHNEQFF. The CDR3 DNA follows: TGTGCCAGTAGTGTAACGTTCGGGGGGTCTCACAATGAGCAGTTCTTC.

This clonotype occurred many times. V is TRBV29-1 and J is TRBJ2-7; 8 nucleotides match TRBD1. The CDR3 is 16 residues long. Losses at the gene ends were 1 base for V and 1 base for J; bases not matched to a gene: 9. Germline-derived CDR1 and CDR2 are SQVTM and ANQGSEA. The CDR3: CSVEVYYRGVSYEQYF. In nucleotides, the CDR3 is TGCAGCGTTGAAGTGTACTACAGGGGGGTGTCCTACGAGCAGTACTTC.

This clonotype appeared many times. This rearrangement joins TRBV5-6 to TRBJ2-3; 11 nucleotides agree with TRBD2. CDR1 and CDR2 (germline): SGHDT, YYEEEE. This CDR3 is built from 12 residues. J was trimmed by 14 bases and V by 0 bases; bases with no gene match: 2. The DNA of the CDR3 is TGTGCCAGCAGCTTGGGACTAGCGGGGTCGTATTTT. Translated, it gives CASSLGLAGSYF.

This sequence joins TRBV12-3 or TRBV12-4 and TRBJ2-1, with D unresolved. The V end was cut by 6 bases, the J end by 0 bases, with 9 bases between. The CDR3 has 14 amino acids. The chain's CDR3 is CASSPGVSYNEQFF. As DNA, the CDR3 is TGTGCCAGCAGCCCGGGCGTCTCCTACAATGAGCAGTTCTTC.

The gene calls are TRBV6-6 and TRBJ1-2; D is ambiguous. The length of the CDR3 is 13 residues. The germline V gene has CDR1 MNHNY and CDR2 SVGAGI (reference sequence). V lost 6 bases and J lost 0, with 8 bases in between. The CDR3 DNA reads TGTGCCAGCAGACGGGCCTCTAACTATGGCTACACCTTC. Its translation is CASRRASNYGYTF.

This clonotype was counted a single time. The chain has TRBV30 and TRBJ2-6; weak D call: TRBD2 (6 bases). CDR1 is GTSNPN, CDR2 SVGIG, per germline (reference sequence). This CDR3 contains 13 residues. The CDR3 coding sequence is TGTGGATGGGAGGTTAAAGGGGCCAACGTCCTGACTTTC. Its translation: CGWEVKGANVLTF.

This chain joins TRBV6-5 and TRBJ1-2; D uncertain. The V gene's germline CDR1 is MNHEY and CDR2 SVGAGI. There are 13 residues in the CDR3. V shed 4 bases and J shed 2 bases, with 8 bases lying between them. CDR3 sequence (DNA): TGTGCCAGCAGTTCGTACAGCAACTATGGCTACACCTTC. Its translation is CASSSYSNYGYTF.

A few counts support this clonotype. The gene calls are TRBV15 and TRBJ2-5; 10 bases agree with TRBD1. The CDR3 runs to 14 residues. The germline gives CDR1 LNHNV, CDR2 YYDKDF (reference sequence). The junction had 2 bases not matched to a gene; V was cut back by 0 bases and J by 7 bases. The CDR3 bases are TGTGCCACCAGCAGAGACCGGACAGGGGGGACCCAGTACTTC. The encoded protein is CATSRDRTGGTQYF. The full variable domain, completed using reference TRBV15 and TRBJ2-5, is DAMVIQNPRYQVTQFGKPVTLSCSQTLNHNVMYWYQQKSSQAPKLLFHYYDKDFNNEADTPDNFQSRRPNTSFCFLDIRSPGLGDTAMYLCATSRDRTGGTQYFGPGTRLLVL.

J is TRBJ1-2 and V is TRBV10-3; the D gene is possibly TRBD1 (6 bases). The germline CDR1 and CDR2 sequences are ENHRY and SYGVKD. The V end lost 3 bases, the J end lost 2 bases, and 19 bases lay between the germline ends. This CDR3 is built from 17 residues. The CDR3 bases are TGTGCCATCAGTGATTCCGGACAGCCCGTCGTGAACTATGGCTACACCTTC. Translated, it gives CAISDSGQPVVNYGYTF.

This clonotype showed up just a few times. V usage is TRBV24-1 and J usage is TRBJ2-7; 7 bases line up with TRBD2. In germline, CDR1 is KGHDR, CDR2 SFDVKD. The trim removed 3 bases at V and 7 bases at J, leaving 8 bases unmatched. The CDR3 spans 14 residues. The CDR3 coding sequence is TGTGCCACCAGTGATAACCCTAGCGGCGGGGAGCAGTACTTC. Its protein is CATSDNPSGGEQYF.

The chain recombines TRBV28 with TRBJ2-4; perhaps D is TRBD1 or TRBD2 (5 bases each). CDR1 is MDHEN, CDR2 SYDVKM, per germline. The length of the CDR3 is 16 residues. Between the trimmed V and J ends, which lost 4 bases and 2 bases, there was a span of 15 bases. Here the CDR3 reads CASSYRLRDPKNIQYF. As DNA, the CDR3 is TGTGCCAGCAGTTATCGGCTACGGGACCCCAAAAACATTCAGTACTTC.

This clonotype was counted only a few times. The V and J genes are TRBV9 and TRBJ2-1; 7 bases are shared with TRBD1. The CDR3 length is 16 residues. The ends lost 2 bases at V and 2 bases at J; junction bases unmatched: 7. Per germline, CDR1 SGDLS and CDR2 YYNGEE. CDR3 residues: CASSVSAGGPYNEQFF. In DNA form, the CDR3 reads TGTGCCAGCAGCGTTTCCGCAGGGGGTCCCTACAATGAGCAGTTCTTC.

This clonotype was counted between two and nine times. This chain uses TRBV7-9 with TRBJ1-2; 8 bases are a match to TRBD1. The V and J ends lost 2 bases and 6 bases, in that order; junction bases with no gene match: 5. The CDR3 extends over 14 amino acids. Per germline, CDR1 SEHNR and CDR2 FQNEAQ (reference sequence). The CDR3 region has the DNA TGTGCCAGCAGCTTACGGGACAGGCTCGATGGCTACACCTTC. Translated: CASSLRDRLDGYTF.

This chain joins TRBV29-1 and TRBJ2-7; D possibly corresponds to TRBD1 (6 bases). V lost 7 bases, J lost 3 bases, and 16 bases lay in between. Germline-derived CDR1 and CDR2 are SQVTM and ANQGSEA. This CDR3 comprises 13 residues. CDR3 amino acids: CSASLRGGYEQYF. The DNA for the CDR3 is TGCAGCGCTTCCTTGCGAGGGGGCTACGAGCAGTACTTC.

A few counts support this clonotype. CDR3 residues: CASSEWYSSTEAFF. The DNA for the CDR3 is TGTGCCAGCAGTGAATGGTACAGCTCCACTGAAGCTTTCTTT. The V call is TRBV6-1, the J call TRBJ1-1, with unresolved D. The CDR3 length is 14 residues. Germline V gene data show CDR1 as MNHNS and CDR2 as SASEGT. Deletions cut 2 bases from V and 4 bases from J, with 11 bases between.

The V gene is TRBV24-1, the J gene TRBJ2-2, with TRBD2 matching over 11 bases. V was clipped by 5 bases and J by 3 bases; unmatched bases: 4. The CDR3 runs 16 residues. CDR1 KGHDR and CDR2 SFDVKD come from the germline V gene. The CDR3: CATSAIAGGYTGELFF. In DNA, the CDR3 is TGTGCCACCAGTGCCATAGCGGGAGGGTACACCGGGGAGCTGTTTTTT.